This entry is about one T cell receptor beta chain. Profiling relied on immunoSEQ multiplex PCR, and the TCRdb table lists in-frame clones only, not all of them. The profile covers around 90,000 clones, with 70% to 90% appearing a single time and about 7% taken by the ten largest. The record originates from a study of OX40 agonist ivuxolimab in advanced cancers. This sample comprised CD4+ or CD8+ T cells sorted from blood, obtained in a trial of the OX40 agonist ivuxolimab. This TCR derives from an adult with an advanced solid tumor such as melanoma, head and neck, liver or kidney cancer.

Written as DNA, the CDR3 is TGTGCCAGCAGTGATTCGGGGGATACTGAAGCTTTCTTT. This translates into CASSDSGDTEAFF. The V call is TRBV2, the J call TRBJ1-1; D possibly corresponds to TRBD1 (5 bases). Trimming took off 3 bases at V and 5 bases at J, with 10 bases between the two ends. The CDR3 totals 13 residues. Germline assignment: CDR1 SNHLY and CDR2 FYNNEI.